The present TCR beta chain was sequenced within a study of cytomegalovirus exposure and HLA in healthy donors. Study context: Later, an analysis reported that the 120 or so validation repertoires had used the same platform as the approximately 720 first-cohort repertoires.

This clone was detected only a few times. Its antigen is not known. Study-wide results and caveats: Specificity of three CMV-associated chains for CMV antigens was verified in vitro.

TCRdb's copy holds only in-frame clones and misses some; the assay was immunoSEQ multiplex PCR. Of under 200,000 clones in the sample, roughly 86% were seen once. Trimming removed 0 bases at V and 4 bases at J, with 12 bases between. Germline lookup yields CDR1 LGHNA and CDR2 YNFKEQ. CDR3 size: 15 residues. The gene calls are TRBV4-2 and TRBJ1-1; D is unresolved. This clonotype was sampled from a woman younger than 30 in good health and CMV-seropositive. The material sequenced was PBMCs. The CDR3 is CASSQDWTGGTEAFF. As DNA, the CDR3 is TGTGCCAGCAGCCAAGATTGGACGGGAGGCACTGAAGCTTTCTTT.